This TCR delta chain stems from a study of human gamma delta and Vdelta1 T cells. TCRdb redid clone calling on the PCR reads using CATT. The data show about 740 delta-chain clones, with approximately 11% seen just once and around 83% held by the top ten. Sample share makes this clone large (0.1 to 1%). This CDR3 is also generated by other DNA sequences in the sample. Germline CDR1 reads TSWWSYY; CDR2 reads QGS. This CDR3 region has 23 residues. The V and J ends lost 3 bases and 1 base, in that order; junction bases with no gene match: 27. The chain carries TRDV1 and TRDJ1; 9 bases fit TRDD3. Sequenced material: differentiated CD27- Vdelta1 gamma-delta T cells from blood. This sequence originates from a human donor in good health. The CDR3 loop is CALGDPRPSIRTGGPGITDKLIF. The CDR3 region has the DNA TGTGCTCTTGGGGACCCTAGGCCTTCCATCCGTACTGGGGGACCTGGTATCACCGATAAACTCATCTTT.